The clone carrying this T cell receptor (beta chain) was detected only once. The data belong to a study of blood T cell repertoires in COVID-19. Here immunoSEQ multiplex PCR was the method, and the copy in TCRdb shows in-frame clones only, minus some. The table has under 300,000 clones, approximately 90% seen once; the top ten hold 2% to 2.5%. The CDR3 contains 13 residues. Germline-derived CDR1 and CDR2 are SGHRS and YFSETQ. With 3 bases removed from V and 3 bases from J, the gap between germline ends came to 9 bases. Sequencing was done on a sample of peripheral blood. The TCR was taken from a woman aged 35 to 49 who had recovered from COVID-19. This chain uses TRBV5-1 with TRBJ2-5, with D perhaps matching TRBD2 (6 bases). The CDR3 reads CASSSQREETQYF. In DNA, the CDR3 is TGCGCCAGCAGCTCCCAGCGGGAAGAGACCCAGTACTTC.